In this sample, the clone carrying this T cell receptor beta chain turned up a few times. Germline assignment: CDR1 LGHNA and CDR2 YSLEER. The CDR3 is 15 amino acids. V was pared by 2 bases and J by 2 bases, with 10 bases between. The data were taken from a study of T-cell memory formation after mild COVID-19. MiXCR, applied by TCRdb to the 5' RACE reads, yields one record per CDR3 protein. The table shows a few hundred thousand distinct CDR3 sequences, with 20% to 25% occurring only once. Sequenced material: PBMCs or a T cell subset sorted from them (not recorded which). The TCR was taken from a man aged 18-30 years who had mild COVID-19 (a few samples of this study predate the infection). Cell type and time point are not known. This chain connects TRBV4-3 to TRBJ2-1; D possibly corresponds to TRBD1 (5 bases). In nucleotides, the CDR3 is TGCGCCAGCAGCCAACACGCCAGGGCCTACAATGAGCAGTTCTTC. The encoded protein is CASSQHARAYNEQFF.